This T cell receptor (beta chain) came from a study of cytomegalovirus exposure and HLA in healthy donors. Study findings and constraints: In a later analysis, TCR beta V- and J-gene trimming was associated with a missense DCLRE1C variant.

With regard to this clone: The antigen is unknown.

CDR1 is SGHRS, CDR2 YFSETQ, per germline. V was clipped by 4 bases and J by 4 bases; unmatched bases: 6. The CDR3 is made up of 15 amino acids. The PCR employed 60 Vbeta primers together with 13 Jbeta primers. Authors' analysis steps: Tens of millions of unique TCR beta chains, some 11 million shared, were counted in a later analysis. The method was immunoSEQ multiplex PCR; TCRdb's version includes in-frame clones alone and lacks a portion of them. V and J calls and clone size come straight from that table; D and trimming were deduced from the DNA. The sample contains over 150,000 clones, 65% to 80% of which appear only once. The donors (healthy individuals) were bone marrow donors.

This clonotype was sampled from a woman aged 40-49 years in good health and CMV-seropositive. V gene TRBV5-1 combines with J gene TRBJ2-5, with 11 bases aligning to TRBD2. Specimen: PBMCs. In nucleotides, the CDR3 is TGCGCCAGCAGCCTACTAGCGGGAGCATCAGAGACCCAGTACTTC. The encoded protein is CASSLLAGASETQYF.